The text below deals with one T cell receptor beta chain. It was with random hexamers that 0.5 to 1 ug RNA was reverse transcribed. Multiplex immunoSEQ PCR targeted 54 Vbeta and 13 Jbeta TCR beta segments. TCRdb re-called the immunoSEQ multiplex PCR reads with MiXCR, one entry per CDR3 protein. The table has roughly 110,000 distinct CDR3 sequences, 92% seen once; the top ten hold approximately 0.13%. The data stem from a study of CD8 T cells in Susac syndrome. From blood CD8+ and CD4+ T cells, the TCR beta chain was sequenced. The V gene's germline CDR1 is LGHDT and CDR2 YNNKEL (reference sequence). Between the trimmed V and J ends, which lost 0 bases and 0 bases, there was a span of 8 bases. The CDR3 spans 15 residues.

This clonotype originated in a human donor in good health. The chain combines TRBV3-1 with TRBJ1-2, with D uncertain. Sequencing was performed on CD4+ T cells from PBMCs. CDR3 amino acids: CASSQEIRANYGYTF. The CDR3 nucleotides are TGTGCCAGCAGCCAAGAAATCAGAGCTAACTATGGCTACACCTTC.